Listed below are T cell receptor beta chains from one sample, sequenced in a study of blood T cell repertoires in COVID-19. Clones were sequenced by immunoSEQ multiplex PCR, and TCRdb holds only the in-frame ones, with some missing. Of around 200,000 clones detected, approximately 91% appear once; the ten largest clones hold around 0.7%. The sequencing input was peripheral blood. The source of these receptors is a middle-aged man with acute or convalescent COVID-19. Each CDR3 is given with its conserved first and last residue. Each record gives: clone size, J gene, V gene, CDR3 protein. The listing skips clone size in some rows; elsewhere it reads once, few, many or a size class.

>.|TRBJ2-2|TRBV27
CASSLGASGLNTGELFF
>.|TRBJ2-1|TRBV27
CASSFLAGGNEQFF
>.|TRBJ2-3|TRBV4-2
CASSQEGGIDTQYF
>.|TRBJ2-1|TRBV27
CASSYDSERKYNEQFF
>.|TRBJ2-7|TRBV6-5
CASSYSSGVSYEQYF
>.|TRBJ1-2|TRBV5-1
CASSLGQGGYGYTF
>.|TRBJ2-1|TRBV7-9
CALGVGSSSYNEQFF
>.|TRBJ1-2|TRBV9
CASSVATAHYGYTF
>.|TRBJ2-3|TRBV28
CASLRGLVRTDTQYF
>once|TRBJ2-3|TRBV28
CASSFGARDTDTQYF
>.|TRBJ2-7|TRBV6-6
CASSSRQTTYEQYF
>few|TRBJ2-3|TRBV6-5
CASSYSIGHSDTQYF
>few|TRBJ1-5|TRBV5-5
CASSQTVLYRQPQHF
>.|TRBJ2-7|TRBV7-2
CASSQGDSFYEQYF
>.|TRBJ1-5|TRBV19
CASSFTGAGNQPQHF
>.|TRBJ1-2|TRBV19
CASSSRQNYGYTF
>few|TRBJ2-1|TRBV24-1
CATPGTSGVNEQFF
>few|TRBJ1-5|TRBV6-2/TRBV6-3
CASSFGGEGQPQHF
>.|TRBJ1-5|TRBV30
CAFGTEPAGQPQHF
>once|TRBJ1-1|TRBV11-2
CASSFRGAATEAFF
>.|TRBJ2-3|TRBV5-4
CASSPSASGGLTDTQYF
>.|TRBJ2-7|TRBV5-1
CASSPREGYEQYF
>.|TRBJ2-5|TRBV6-2/TRBV6-3
CASSYEGARRETQYF
>.|TRBJ2-3|TRBV5-1
CASSTGQGNTDTQYF
>.|TRBJ1-1|TRBV3-1/TRBV3-2
CASSRTALNTEAFF
>.|TRBJ2-7|TRBV13
CASSAKAYEQYF
>.|TRBJ2-7|TRBV7-2
CASSLTRDYIPNEQYF
>.|TRBJ2-1|TRBV6-5
CASSYSPSGPGDEQFF
>.|TRBJ1-6|TRBV7-6
CASSPTTGTVVNSPLHF
>.|TRBJ2-2|TRBV5-8
CASSRAGTGRAGELFF
>.|TRBJ2-1|TRBV28
CASRPGGKHVYNEQFF
>.|TRBJ1-1|TRBV16
CASSQSGRAGLTEAFF
>.|TRBJ2-5|TRBV7-9
CASSLGSAGARETQYF
>.|TRBJ2-7|TRBV5-1
CASRPPGTPTYEQYF
>.|TRBJ1-2|TRBV6-1
CASSEGMDYGYTF
>.|TRBJ2-1|TRBV11-3
CASSLGTGASYNEQFF